These 20 T cell receptor beta chains were all obtained from the same sample, sequenced in a study of T cell responses to AZD1222 COVID-19 vaccine. Sequenced by immunoSEQ multiplex PCR; TCRdb stores in-frame clones only, minus some. The profile covers around 95,000 clones, with over 75% appearing a single time and 4% to 5% taken by the ten largest. The starting material was peripheral blood, obtained on day 0 of MenACWY control vaccination. These receptors came from an adult in good health.

This sequence joins TRBV5-8 and TRBJ1-1; 7 positions agree with TRBD1. This CDR3 has 12 amino acids. With 4 bases clipped from V and 7 bases from J, the junction kept 4 bases outside the gene matches. Germline CDR1 reads SGHTS; CDR2 reads YDEGEE. As DNA, the CDR3 is TGTGCCAGCAGCCGCCGGGACAGTGAAGCTTTCTTT. It specifies CASSRRDSEAFF.

The chain employs TRBV3-1 (or the pseudogene TRBV3-2) and TRBJ1-5, with TRBD1 as a possible D gene (5 bases). The CDR3 length is 14 residues. Trimming removed 1 base from V and 10 bases from J, with 14 bases in between. Germline CDR1 LGHDT, CDR2 YNNKEL (reference sequence). CDR3 DNA: TGTGCCAGCAGCCAAGGTGGGGACCTCACACCCCAGCATTTT. Translating it yields CASSQGGDLTPQHF.

J is TRBJ2-3 and V is TRBV29-1; TRBD2 aligns across 10 bases. There are 15 residues in the CDR3. The germline V gene encodes CDR1 SQVTM and CDR2 ANQGSEA. J gave up 2 bases and V 5 bases, and 7 bases lay outside the gene matches. The CDR3 loop is CSVKPAGGDTDTQYF. Here the CDR3 DNA reads TGCAGCGTTAAGCCAGCGGGAGGGGACACAGATACGCAGTATTTT.

This chain connects TRBV6-5 to TRBJ2-7, with 8 nucleotides matching TRBD1. The CDR3 spans 15 residues. The V gene's germline CDR1 is MNHEY and CDR2 SVGAGI. Losses at the gene ends were 4 bases for V and 7 bases for J; bases not matched to a gene: 12. The CDR3 nucleotides are TGTGCCAGCAGTTCCGACGGACAGGGTGGACGTGAGCAGTACTTC. Amino acid sequence: CASSSDGQGGREQYF.

V gene TRBV20-1 combines with J gene TRBJ1-2; tentative D call: TRBD1 (5 bases). Germline lookup yields CDR1 DFQATT and CDR2 SNEGSKA (reference sequence). V gave up 3 bases and J gave up 8 bases, with 13 bases separating them. The CDR3 runs to 12 residues. The CDR3: CSASPTGLGYTF. The CDR3 DNA sequence: TGCAGTGCTAGTCCCACAGGCTTGGGCTACACCTTC.

The chain couples TRBV28 to TRBJ1-6; D call uncertain. The germline V gene has CDR1 MDHEN and CDR2 SYDVKM. CDR3 length: 13 residues. The V gene lost 3 bases and the J gene lost 7 bases, with 7 bases spanning the gap. The CDR3 DNA reads TGTGCCAGCAGTTTCTCGTCGAATTCACCCCTCCACTTT. Its protein is CASSFSSNSPLHF.

The gene calls are TRBV30 and TRBJ1-1, with 11 bases fitting TRBD1. The junction had 8 bases not matched to a gene; V was cut back by 0 bases and J by 5 bases. Germline values: CDR1 GTSNPN, CDR2 SVGIG (reference sequence). This CDR3 comprises 16 residues. As DNA, the CDR3 is TGTGCCTGGAGTGTCGGCCCCGGGACAGGGGGGACTGAAGCTTTCTTT. Its protein is CAWSVGPGTGGTEAFF.

The chain carries TRBV6-4 and TRBJ1-4; no reliable D call. The CDR3 covers 15 residues. CDR1 is MRHNA, CDR2 SNTAGT, per germline. With 4 bases removed from V and 0 bases from J, the gap between germline ends came to 9 bases. CDR3 DNA sequence: TGTGCCAGCAGTGCCTCAGGTGCAACTAATGAAAAACTGTTTTTT. Encoded protein: CASSASGATNEKLFF.

The V call is TRBV10-3, the J call TRBJ2-7; maybe TRBD2 (6 bases). Germline CDR1 and CDR2: ENHRY and SYGVKD. CDR3 length: 13 residues. V was trimmed by 8 bases and J by 6 bases, leaving 17 bases between them. The CDR3 reads CAIGTGGLREQYF. The DNA of the CDR3 is TGTGCCATCGGTACAGGAGGGCTACGCGAGCAGTACTTC.

In this sample, this clone turned up once. V usage is TRBV30 and J usage is TRBJ1-4; D is uncertain. This CDR3 spans 16 amino acids. V was shortened by 1 base and J by 8 bases, with 20 bases between the two germline ends. Germline V gene lookup returns CDR1 GTSNPN and CDR2 SVGIG (reference sequence). The CDR3, as DNA: TGTGCCTGGAGTGACCCGAGGACCGCAGCAGAGGAAAAACTGTTTTTT. It is translated as CAWSDPRTAAEEKLFF.

This chain uses TRBV5-1 with TRBJ1-6; D gene ambiguous. V was clipped by 4 bases and J by 4 bases, with 6 bases between them. The germline gives CDR1 SGHRS, CDR2 YFSETQ. This CDR3 region has 13 residues. The CDR3 here is CASSGEYNSPLHF. The CDR3 DNA reads TGCGCCAGCAGCGGGGAATATAATTCACCCCTCCACTTT.

This clone was observed once. The chain links TRBV6-5 to TRBJ1-2, with D uncertain. CDR3 length: 13 amino acids. Trimming took off 6 bases at V and 8 bases at J, with 16 bases between the two ends. CDR1 is MNHEY and CDR2 is SVGAGI in the germline V gene. In DNA form, the CDR3 reads TGTGCCAGCAGGGACCTTCGCGCGGGGGGCTACACCTTC. It specifies CASRDLRAGGYTF.

This clone was picked up one time. The chain has TRBV21-1 and TRBJ2-1; the listed D gene, TRBD2, was not tested against the DNA. TRBV21-1 is shown as a pseudogene. CDR3 length: 15 amino acids. The CDR3 loop is CASSKVPRAGTEQFF. CDR3 coding DNA: TGTGCCAGCAGCAAAGTCCCTCGGGCGGGTACGGAGCAGTTCTTC.

The chain employs TRBV7-2 and TRBJ2-3; D is ambiguous. V shed 5 bases and J shed 5 bases, with 14 bases lying between them. The germline gives CDR1 SGHTA, CDR2 FQGNSA. The CDR3 sequence is 14 residues long. CDR3 in DNA: TGTGCCAGCAGCGAAAGGATAGGAGAAGATACGCAGTATTTT. This codes for CASSERIGEDTQYF.

The chain is built from TRBV7-2 and TRBJ2-5, with D perhaps matching TRBD1 or TRBD2 (5 bases each). V lost 0 bases and J 5 bases, leaving 10 bases between the germline ends. The germline gives CDR1 SGHTA, CDR2 FQGNSA. The CDR3 is 14 residues long. The chain's CDR3 is CASSLASREETQYF. The CDR3 DNA reads TGTGCCAGCAGCTTAGCGAGCAGGGAGGAGACCCAGTACTTC.

The genes are TRBV27 and TRBJ2-4; TRBD2 aligns across 11 bases. V shed 7 bases, J shed 0 bases, and the junction held 14 bases outside the gene matches. The CDR3 is 19 amino acids. CDR1 is MNHEY, CDR2 SMNVEV, per germline (reference sequence). Here the CDR3 DNA reads TGTGCCAGCAAAGAGGTGGGACTAGCGGACAGACTAGCCAAAAACATTCAGTACTTC. Amino acid sequence: CASKEVGLADRLAKNIQYF.

The chain links TRBV30 to TRBJ1-2; no definite D call. There are 13 residues in the CDR3. Germline assignment: CDR1 GTSNPN and CDR2 SVGIG (reference sequence). The V end lost 0 bases, the J end lost 3 bases, and 8 bases lay between the germline ends. As DNA, the CDR3 is TGTGCCTGGAGTGTAACTCGGGACTATGGCTACACCTTC. Translating it yields CAWSVTRDYGYTF.

The chain recombines TRBV28 with TRBJ1-1; maybe TRBD1 (5 bases). V lost 2 bases and J lost 4, with 8 bases in between. The germline CDR1 and CDR2 sequences are MDHEN and SYDVKM. CDR3 length: 13 residues. The CDR3 bases are TGTGCCAGCAGTTTAAGGGGCTCCACTGAAGCTTTCTTT. Amino acids: CASSLRGSTEAFF.

This clone was recorded a few times. The chain employs TRBV4-3 and TRBJ2-7; 7 nucleotides match TRBD1. Germline trimming cut 2 bases from V and 5 bases from J; bases unmatched to any gene: 9. Germline V gene sequence: CDR1 LGHNA, CDR2 YSLEER. CDR3 length: 15 residues. CDR3 DNA sequence: TGCGCCAGCAGCCAACAACAGGGGTTTTCGGACGAGCAGTACTTC. It codes for CASSQQQGFSDEQYF.

J is TRBJ1-6 and V is TRBV19; perhaps TRBD1 as D (6 bases). Germline CDR1 LNHDA, CDR2 SQIVND (reference sequence). The CDR3 has 13 residues. With 10 bases removed from V and 5 bases from J, the gap between germline ends came to 12 bases. In nucleotides, the CDR3 is TGTGCCACCTCGGACAGAAATAATTCACCCCTCCACTTT. Amino acids: CATSDRNNSPLHF.